This T cell receptor beta chain was sequenced in a study of blood T cell repertoires in COVID-19. Study information: From the United States, Italy and Spain came samples of acute and convalescent COVID-19. The cDNA or gDNA used as material had been derived from T cells, B-cell-depleted T cells, or PBMCs.

The repertoire was sequenced with immunoSEQ multiplex PCR; TCRdb's copy has only in-frame clones and lacks some. The sample shows roughly 130,000 clones, roughly three quarters of them seen only once. The ends were cut back, 5 bases at V and 5 bases at J, with 13 bases in the middle. This CDR3 is built from 15 residues. Germline V gene lookup returns CDR1 SNHLY and CDR2 FYNNEI. Material: peripheral blood. This receptor was obtained from a woman between 65 and 79 years old with COVID-19, enrolled during active disease. The chain uses TRBV2 and TRBJ1-6; tentative D call: TRBD1 (6 bases). The CDR3 DNA sequence: TGTGCCAGCAGTTCCGGGACACAAAATAATTCACCCCTCCACTTT. Amino acids: CASSSGTQNNSPLHF.